The 5 T cell receptor beta chains listed next were all sequenced from one sample in a study of blood T cell repertoires in COVID-19. Produced via immunoSEQ multiplex PCR; TCRdb's table is partial and in-frame only. The sample lists 150,000 to 200,000 clones, roughly 90% seen once, with approximately 2.9% in the top ten. The sequencing input was peripheral blood. These TCRs come from a man aged 60 to 69 with acute or convalescent COVID-19.

V usage is TRBV9 and J usage is TRBJ1-1; maybe TRBD1 (5 bases). Germline CDR1 is SGDLS and CDR2 is YYNGEE. This CDR3 contains 19 residues. V dropped 0 bases and J dropped 6 bases, with 27 bases sitting between them. The CDR3 is CASSVESLGRVDVRSEAFF. The CDR3 DNA reads as TGTGCCAGCAGCGTAGAGAGTTTGGGCAGGGTGGATGTAAGATCTGAAGCTTTCTTT.

This chain connects TRBV6-1 to TRBJ1-1, with a tentative D call TRBD1 (5 bases). This CDR3 has 14 residues. The germline V and J ends were trimmed by 1 base and 7 bases, with 13 bases remaining between them. Germline CDR1 MNHNS, CDR2 SASEGT. The CDR3 sequence is CASSEGLQGIEAFF. CDR3 coding DNA: TGTGCCAGCAGTGAAGGGCTGCAGGGAATTGAAGCTTTCTTT.

This clone was seen only a few times. The rearrangement joins TRBV19 to TRBJ1-6; D uncertain. The CDR3 loop spans 16 amino acids. Germline V gene sequence: CDR1 LNHDA, CDR2 SQIVND (reference sequence). Trimming took 3 bases from V and 0 from J, leaving 9 bases between them. Written as DNA, the CDR3 is TGTGCCAGTAGTATCCAAGCGAGCTCCTATAATTCACCCCTCCACTTT. This codes for CASSIQASSYNSPLHF. Looking up the rest from reference TRBV19 and TRBJ1-6 gives the full variable domain: DGGITQSPKYLFRKEGQNVTLSCEQNLNHDAMYWYRQDPGQGLRLIYYSQIVNDFQKGDIAEGYSVSREKKESFPLTVTSAQKNPTAFYLCASSIQASSYNSPLHFGNGTRLTVT.

The chain uses TRBV29-1 and TRBJ1-5, with TRBD1 matching 7 bases. Germline V gene data show CDR1 as SQVTM and CDR2 as ANQGSEA. The CDR3 is made up of 13 amino acids. V was clipped by 7 bases and J by 6 bases; unmatched bases: 9. CDR3 in amino acids: CSATTGPGQPQHF. The CDR3 coding sequence is TGCAGCGCTACGACAGGGCCAGGTCAGCCCCAGCATTTT.

The V and J genes are TRBV5-6 and TRBJ1-1; possibly TRBD1 for D (6 bases). The ends were cut back, 3 bases at V and 10 bases at J, with 13 bases in the middle. The CDR3 has 12 residues. Germline-derived CDR1 and CDR2 are SGHDT and YYEEEE. The CDR3 sequence: CASSWSDRSAFF. In DNA, the CDR3 is TGTGCCAGCAGCTGGTCAGACAGGTCAGCTTTCTTT.